This T cell receptor (beta chain) was recovered during a study of T cell responses to AZD1222 COVID-19 vaccine. Study details: Pooling was applied to second doses at about 4 or about 12 weeks.

Comment on this clone: Its antigen remains unknown.

The CDR3 consists of 15 residues. The V gene's germline CDR1 is MNHEY and CDR2 SVGAGI. J gave up 5 bases and V 2 bases, and 5 bases lay outside the gene matches. Data came from immunoSEQ multiplex PCR; TCRdb stores just in-frame clones and leaves some out. The data show approximately 160,000 clones, 80% to 95% seen once. Broader study findings: No repertoire was sampled before or during the peak T cell response, only after it. Spike-wide vaccine-associated CD4 TCRs dominated at 160-218 and 743-854. Clonal diversity was possibly underestimated; the donors were predominantly white British and more often female.

The input for sequencing was peripheral blood, taken on day 0 of AZD1222 vaccination. The sequence was collected from an adult in good health. The rearrangement uses TRBV6-5 and TRBJ2-7, with TRBD2 identical over 11 bases. DNA for the CDR3: TGTGCCAGCAGTTACGAGACTAGCGGGATACACGAGCAGTACTTC. Amino acid sequence: CASSYETSGIHEQYF.